Below, one T cell receptor (beta chain) is given with its context. Its antigen is undetermined. Expressed TCRB transcripts were sequenced because the isolated RNA had all been reverse transcribed beforehand. Measured with immunoSEQ multiplex PCR; TCRdb has only the in-frame clones, and not every one. Found here are over 200,000 clones, roughly 11% of them singletons; the top ten hold more than 0.015%. These data come from a study of beta chain features in type 1 diabetes. Whole-study results and caveats: Among all four CD4+ subsets, Type 1 diabetes patients had TCRB CDR3s that were moderately but significantly shorter.

The CDR3 runs 14 residues. J was trimmed by 6 bases and V by 4 bases; bases with no gene match: 6. Germline V gene data show CDR1 as SGHNT and CDR2 as YYREEE (reference sequence). Sample: naive CD4+ T cells from blood. The V gene is TRBV5-4, the J gene TRBJ2-2, with TRBD2 identical over 7 bases. The sequence was collected from a young man with type 1 diabetes. CDR3 loop: CASSPGLVSGELFF. Here the CDR3 DNA reads TGTGCCAGCAGCCCTGGACTAGTATCCGGGGAGCTGTTTTTT.